The present TCR beta chain was sequenced within a study of CD8 T cells in ankylosing spondylitis. TCRdb re-derived calls from the 5' RACE reads in MiXCR, one entry per CDR3 protein. The repertoire consists of over 700,000 distinct CDR3 sequences, with 15% to 20% occurring once and the leading ten covering roughly a fifth. This clonotype was observed at least ten times. Its antigen is unknown. The study, taken as a whole, reports: Among TCR beta sequences, a motif of roughly 8 highly homologous variants appeared characteristic of ankylosing spondylitis blood.

The CDR3 has 14 amino acids. Germline values: CDR1 SGHAT, CDR2 FQDESV (reference sequence). V was pared by 5 bases and J by 7 bases, with 4 bases of the junction left unmatched. The sequence derives from a male donor with ankylosing spondylitis. The chain recombines TRBV11-1 with TRBJ2-1; 11 bases agree with TRBD1. Sequenced: blood, either unsorted or a sorted T cell fraction (not recorded which). The CDR3 sequence: CASSPGTGGNEQFF. CDR3 coding DNA: TGTGCCAGCAGCCCAGGGACAGGGGGAAATGAGCAGTTCTTC.